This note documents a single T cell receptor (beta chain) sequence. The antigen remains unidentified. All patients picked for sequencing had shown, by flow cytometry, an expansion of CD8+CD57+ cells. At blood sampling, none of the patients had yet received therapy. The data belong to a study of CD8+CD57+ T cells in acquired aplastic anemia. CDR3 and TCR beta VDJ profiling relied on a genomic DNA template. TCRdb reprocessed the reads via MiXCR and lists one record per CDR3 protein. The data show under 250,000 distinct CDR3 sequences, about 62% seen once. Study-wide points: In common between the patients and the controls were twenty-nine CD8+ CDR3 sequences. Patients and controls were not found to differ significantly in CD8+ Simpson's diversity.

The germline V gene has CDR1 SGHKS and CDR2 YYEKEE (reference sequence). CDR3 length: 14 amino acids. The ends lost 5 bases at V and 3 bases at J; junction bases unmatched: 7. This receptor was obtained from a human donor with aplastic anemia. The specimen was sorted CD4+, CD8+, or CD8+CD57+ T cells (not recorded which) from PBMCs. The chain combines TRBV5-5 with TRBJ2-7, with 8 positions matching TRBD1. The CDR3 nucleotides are TGTGCCAGCAGTTTATCCGGACAGGGCTACGAGCAGTACTTC. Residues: CASSLSGQGYEQYF.